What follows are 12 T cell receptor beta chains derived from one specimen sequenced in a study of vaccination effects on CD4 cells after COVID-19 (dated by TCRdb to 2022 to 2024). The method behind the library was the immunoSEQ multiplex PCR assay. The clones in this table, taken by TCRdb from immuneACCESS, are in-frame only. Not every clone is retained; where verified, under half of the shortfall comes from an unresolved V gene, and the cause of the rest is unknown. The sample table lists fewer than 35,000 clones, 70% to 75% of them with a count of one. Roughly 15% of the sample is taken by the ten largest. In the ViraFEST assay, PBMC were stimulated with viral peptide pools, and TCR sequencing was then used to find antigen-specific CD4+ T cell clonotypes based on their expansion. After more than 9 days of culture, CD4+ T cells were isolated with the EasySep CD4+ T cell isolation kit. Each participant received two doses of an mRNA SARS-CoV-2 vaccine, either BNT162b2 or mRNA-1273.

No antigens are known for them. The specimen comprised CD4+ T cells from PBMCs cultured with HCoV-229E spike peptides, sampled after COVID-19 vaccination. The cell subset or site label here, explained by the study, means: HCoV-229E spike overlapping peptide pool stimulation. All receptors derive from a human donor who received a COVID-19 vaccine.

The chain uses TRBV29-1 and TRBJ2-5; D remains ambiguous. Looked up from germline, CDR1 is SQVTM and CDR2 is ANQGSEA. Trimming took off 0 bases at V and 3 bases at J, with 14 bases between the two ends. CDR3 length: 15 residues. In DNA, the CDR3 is TGCAGCGTTGAAGATCTTTTTGTGGAAAAAGAGACCCAGTACTTC. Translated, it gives CSVEDLFVEKETQYF.

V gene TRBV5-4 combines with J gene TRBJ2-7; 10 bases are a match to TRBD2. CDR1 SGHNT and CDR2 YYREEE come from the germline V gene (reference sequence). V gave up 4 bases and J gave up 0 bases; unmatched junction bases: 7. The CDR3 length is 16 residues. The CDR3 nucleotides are TGTGCCAGCAGCACCGGACCTAGCGGGAGCTCCTACGAGCAGTACTTC. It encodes CASSTGPSGSSYEQYF.

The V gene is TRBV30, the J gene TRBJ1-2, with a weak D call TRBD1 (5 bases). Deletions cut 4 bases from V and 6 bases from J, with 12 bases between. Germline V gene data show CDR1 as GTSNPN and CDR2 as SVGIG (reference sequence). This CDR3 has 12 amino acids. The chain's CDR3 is CAWTRVRDGYTF. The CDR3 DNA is TGTGCCTGGACCAGGGTGAGGGATGGCTACACCTTC.

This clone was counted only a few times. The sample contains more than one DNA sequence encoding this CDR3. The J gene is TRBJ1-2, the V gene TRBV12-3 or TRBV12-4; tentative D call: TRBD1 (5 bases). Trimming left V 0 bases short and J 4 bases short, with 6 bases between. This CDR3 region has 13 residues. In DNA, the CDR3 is TGTGCCAGCAGTTTAGCGGGACCCTATGGCTACACCTTC. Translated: CASSLAGPYGYTF.

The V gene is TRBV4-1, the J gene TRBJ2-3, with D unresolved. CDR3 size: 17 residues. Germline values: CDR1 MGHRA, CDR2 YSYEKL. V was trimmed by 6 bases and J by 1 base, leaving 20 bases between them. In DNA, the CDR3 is TGCGCCAGCAGGTCTGGCGGTGCCAAATTCCGCACAGATACGCAGTATTTT. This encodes CASRSGGAKFRTDTQYF.

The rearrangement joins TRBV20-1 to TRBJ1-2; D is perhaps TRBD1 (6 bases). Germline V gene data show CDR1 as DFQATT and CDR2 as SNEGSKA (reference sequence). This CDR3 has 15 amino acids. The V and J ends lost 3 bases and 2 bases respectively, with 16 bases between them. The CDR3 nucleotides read TGCAGTGCTAGTACTACAGGGAGTGGCAACTATGGCTACACCTTC. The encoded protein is CSASTTGSGNYGYTF.

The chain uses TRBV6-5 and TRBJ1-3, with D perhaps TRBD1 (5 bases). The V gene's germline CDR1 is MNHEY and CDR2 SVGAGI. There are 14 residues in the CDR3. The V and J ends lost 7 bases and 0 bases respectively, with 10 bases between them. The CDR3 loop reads CASTGTYSGNTIYF. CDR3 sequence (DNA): TGTGCCAGCACCGGGACGTACTCTGGAAACACCATATATTTT.

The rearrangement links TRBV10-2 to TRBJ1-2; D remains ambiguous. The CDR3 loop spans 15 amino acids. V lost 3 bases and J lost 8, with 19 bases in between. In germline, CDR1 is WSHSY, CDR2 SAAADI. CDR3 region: CASSDPSHLLGGYTF. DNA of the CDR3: TGCGCCAGCAGTGACCCATCTCACCTCCTCGGGGGCTACACCTTC.

CDR3 in amino acids: CASRYRGGDEKLFF. The CDR3 DNA reads TGTGCCAGCAGATACAGGGGGGGCGATGAAAAACTGTTTTTT. The V gene is TRBV6-5, the J gene TRBJ1-4; 8 bases map to TRBD1. Germline lookup yields CDR1 MNHEY and CDR2 SVGAGI. This CDR3 is 14 amino acids long. Losses at the gene ends were 6 bases for V and 6 bases for J; bases not matched to a gene: 6.

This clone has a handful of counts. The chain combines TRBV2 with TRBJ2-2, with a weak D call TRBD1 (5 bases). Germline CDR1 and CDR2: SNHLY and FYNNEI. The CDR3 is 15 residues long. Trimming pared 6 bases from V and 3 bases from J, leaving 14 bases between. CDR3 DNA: TGTGCCAGCAGCTCTCTTGGACAAGACACCGGGGAGCTGTTTTTT. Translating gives CASSSLGQDTGELFF.

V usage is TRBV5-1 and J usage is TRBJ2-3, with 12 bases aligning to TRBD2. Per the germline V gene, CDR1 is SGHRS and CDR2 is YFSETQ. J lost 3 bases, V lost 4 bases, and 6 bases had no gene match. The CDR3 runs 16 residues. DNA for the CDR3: TGCGCCAGCAGCCGAACGACTAGCGGGAGTACAGATACGCAGTATTTT. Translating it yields CASSRTTSGSTDTQYF.

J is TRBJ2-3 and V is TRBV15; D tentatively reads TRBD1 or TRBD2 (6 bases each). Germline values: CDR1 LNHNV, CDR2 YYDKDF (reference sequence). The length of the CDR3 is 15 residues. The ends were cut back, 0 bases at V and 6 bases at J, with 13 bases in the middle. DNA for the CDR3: TGTGCCACCAGCAGAGATCCGGGGGCTAGGGATACGCAGTATTTT. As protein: CATSRDPGARDTQYF.